This is a list of T cell receptor beta chains from one sample in a study of beta chain features in type 1 diabetes. Measured with immunoSEQ multiplex PCR; TCRdb has only the in-frame clones, and not every one. Of around 600,000 clones in the sample, roughly an eighth were seen once. The sample comprised naive CD4+ T cells from blood. The source is a man aged 30 to 45 with type 1 diabetes. The CDR3 runs from the conserved cysteine through the conserved F or W. A D gene is named only where the DNA matches it firmly. Some rows mark clone size as missing; the rest say once, few, many or name a class of expanded clone.

d_call j_call clone_size v_call cdr3_nt cdr3_aa
. TRBJ1-1 many TRBV7-3 TGTGCCAGCAGTACCGGGGTACGGACTGAAGCTTTCTTT CASSTGVRTEAFF
. TRBJ2-2 . TRBV10-1 TGCGCCAGCCGACCGGACAGGAACACCGGGGAGCTGTTTTTT CASRPDRNTGELFF
. TRBJ1-2 . TRBV25-1 TGTGCCAGCAGTGCAGCCGGGACACTTTATGGCTACACCTTC CASSAAGTLYGYTF
. TRBJ2-5 . TRBV18 TGTGCCAGCTCACCCGAGACATTCGGCCAAGAGACCCAGTACTTC CASSPETFGQETQYF
TRBD1 TRBJ2-3 few TRBV5-1 TGCGCCAGCAGCCTTGCCCCCGGGACAGGGGACGCAGATACGCAGTATTTT CASSLAPGTGDADTQYF
TRBD1 TRBJ1-1 . TRBV4-1 TGCGCCAGCAGCCAAGATGGGACAGCCTCTGACGTGAGTGCTTTCTTT CASSQDGTASDVSAFF
. TRBJ2-5 . TRBV18 TGTGCCAGCTCACCGGACTTACAAGAGACCCAGTACTTC CASSPDLQETQYF
. TRBJ2-6 . TRBV5-1 TGCGCCAGCAGCTTGGAGGGCTCTGGGGCCAACGTCCTGACTTTC CASSLEGSGANVLTF
. TRBJ1-1 . TRBV5-1 TGCGCCAGCAGCTGGGGGACCGACACTGAAGCTTTCTTT CASSWGTDTEAFF
. TRBJ1-4 . TRBV7-9 TGTGCCAGCAGGGGGAATGCAAGTCCTAATGAAAAACTGTTTTTT CASRGNASPNEKLFF
TRBD1 TRBJ1-6 . TRBV5-1 TGCGCCAGCAGCTTGGCCTCGGGGACAGGGGGCTCACCCCTCCACTTT CASSLASGTGGSPLHF
. TRBJ1-1 . TRBV5-6 TGTGCCAGCAGCAACAGGGTGAACACTGAAGCTTTCTTT CASSNRVNTEAFF
. TRBJ2-5 few TRBV18 TGTGCCAGCTCACCACAATGGGGTGAAGAGACCCAGTACTTC CASSPQWGEETQYF
TRBD1 TRBJ2-2 few TRBV30 TGTGCCTGGAGAGGACAGGGAAGCCCCGGGGAGCTGTTTTTT CAWRGQGSPGELFF
. TRBJ1-5 few TRBV7-2 TGTGCCAGCAGCTTATTAGTTGGGGATGAGCAGCCCCAGCATTTT CASSLLVGDEQPQHF
. TRBJ1-4 few TRBV7-9 TGTGCCAGCGGGGGGGCAGCAACTAATGAAAAACTGTTTTTT CASGGAATNEKLFF
TRBD1 TRBJ2-7 . TRBV4-3 TGCGCCAGCAGCCAAGAGGCGACAGGGGGCCACGAGCAGTACTTC CASSQEATGGHEQYF
. TRBJ2-5 . TRBV5-1 TGCGCCAGCAGCTTGATCAGGGGAGAGACCCAGTACTTC CASSLIRGETQYF
TRBD1 TRBJ2-4 . TRBV2 TGTGCCAGCAGTGTGCAGGGGGTAGCCAAAAACATTCAGTACTTC CASSVQGVAKNIQYF
. TRBJ2-5 . TRBV7-3 TGTGCCAGCAGCCTAAGGCGGGGAGAGACCCAGTACTTC CASSLRRGETQYF
. TRBJ1-2 . TRBV7-2 TGTGCCAGCAGCTTAGTGGGCACGAGGGAAACTGCTAACTATGGCTACACCTTC CASSLVGTRETANYGYTF
TRBD2 TRBJ2-3 few TRBV7-3 TGTGCCAGCAGCTTACTACTAGCGGGGGCAGATACGCAGTATTTT CASSLLLAGADTQYF
. TRBJ2-7 . TRBV15 TGTGCCACCAGCAGAGCAGCAGGGGTCTCCTACGAGCAGTACTTC CATSRAAGVSYEQYF
TRBD1 TRBJ1-4 . TRBV7-9 TGTGCCAGCAGCCTAGGGACAGCAACTAATGAAAAACTGTTTTTT CASSLGTATNEKLFF
. TRBJ2-3 . TRBV4-3 TGCGCCAGCAGCCAAGAAAAGGGCGCAGGCACAGATACGCAGTATTTT CASSQEKGAGTDTQYF
TRBD1 TRBJ1-2 . TRBV7-2 TGTGCCAGCAGCGAGATACAGGGGAACTATGGCTACACCTTC CASSEIQGNYGYTF
TRBD1 TRBJ1-2 . TRBV18 TGTGCCAGCTCTCTCAGACAGGGAGACTATGGCTACACCTTC CASSLRQGDYGYTF
. TRBJ2-1 few TRBV5-1 TGCGCCAGCAGCTCAACGACAGGAAGGGGTAATGAGCAGTTCTTC CASSSTTGRGNEQFF
. TRBJ1-6 few TRBV7-2 TGTGCCAGCAGCCTGGACAGTTATTCACCCCTCCACTTT CASSLDSYSPLHF
. TRBJ1-1 . TRBV9 TGTGCCAGCAGCTCAGGGAGGGATACTGAAGCTTTCTTT CASSSGRDTEAFF
. TRBJ1-2 . TRBV6-1 TGTGCCAGCAGTGAAAATATAGGAGTGGATGGCTACACCTTC CASSENIGVDGYTF
TRBD1 TRBJ1-2 few TRBV30 TGTGCCTGGAGTGTAGGGGGGGACAGGTGGAACTATGGCTACACCTTC CAWSVGGDRWNYGYTF
TRBD1 TRBJ2-5 . TRBV28 TGTGCCAGCAGTTTAAGTACAGGGGTCGTGGAGACCCAGTACTTC CASSLSTGVVETQYF
. TRBJ2-4 . TRBV7-2 TGTGCCAGCAGCCGTAGCGGCAGGAACATTCAGTACTTC CASSRSGRNIQYF
. TRBJ1-2 few TRBV5-4 TGTGCCAGCAGCTCCAGGGAGAATACGTATGGCTACACCTTC CASSSRENTYGYTF
. TRBJ1-4 . TRBV4-3 TGCGCCAGCAGCCAAGAGGAAAAACTGTTTTTT CASSQEEKLFF
TRBD1 TRBJ2-1 few TRBV7-9 TGTGCCAGCAGCCAGGGACAGGGGCATGAGCAGTTCTTC CASSQGQGHEQFF
TRBD1 TRBJ2-2 . TRBV5-1 TGCGCCAGCAGCCCATGGACAGGCGACACCGGGGAGCTGTTTTTT CASSPWTGDTGELFF
TRBD1 TRBJ1-5 few TRBV19 TGTGCCAGTAGAATACAGGGGAGCAATCAGCCCCAGCATTTT CASRIQGSNQPQHF
. TRBJ2-5 . TRBV15 TGTGCCACCAGCAGAGATCCAGGTTTACAAGAGACCCAGTACTTC CATSRDPGLQETQYF
TRBD1 TRBJ2-5 few TRBV11-3 TGTGCCAGCAGCCACCGGACAGGGGTGGACGAGACCCAGTACTTC CASSHRTGVDETQYF
TRBD1 TRBJ1-5 few TRBV30 TGTGCCTGGGGGGACAGGATAAATCAGCCCCAGCATTTT CAWGDRINQPQHF
. TRBJ2-3 . TRBV19 TGTGCCAGTAGTATCAGGGGTGATACGCAGTATTTT CASSIRGDTQYF
. TRBJ2-7 . TRBV6-6 TGTGCCAGCGAAGGTCAAGAGTCTGGCTCCGAGCAGTACTTC CASEGQESGSEQYF
. TRBJ1-3 . TRBV15 TGTGCCACCAGCAGTTCCCCGGGGAGTAGCTCTGGAAACACCATATATTTT CATSSSPGSSSGNTIYF
. TRBJ1-2 many TRBV10-3 TGTGCCATCAGTGAGAGGGATGGCTACACCTTC CAISERDGYTF
. TRBJ2-4 few TRBV2 TGTGCCAGCTATGGCTATAAAAAAAACATTCAGTACTTC CASYGYKKNIQYF
. TRBJ1-2 few TRBV28 TGTGCCAGCAGTTTAGGCGACTATGGCTACACCTTC CASSLGDYGYTF
TRBD1 TRBJ2-2 few TRBV6-1 TGTGCCAGCAGTGACAGACAGGGCCTGAACACCGGGGAGCTGTTTTTT CASSDRQGLNTGELFF
TRBD1 TRBJ2-1 . TRBV19 TGTGCCAGTAGTGCCGGGACAGCCTACAATGAGCAGTTCTTC CASSAGTAYNEQFF
. TRBJ2-1 few TRBV6-5 TGTGCCAGCAGGGAGACTCAAGCCCTTACGAATGAGCAGTTCTTC CASRETQALTNEQFF
. TRBJ1-3 many TRBV14 TGTGCCAGCAGCCAAGAGTCTTACTCTGGAAACACCATATATTTT CASSQESYSGNTIYF
. TRBJ2-2 . TRBV7-2 TGTGCCAGCAGCGGGCAGGGCTACACCGGGGAGCTGTTTTTT CASSGQGYTGELFF
. TRBJ1-5 few TRBV4-3 TGCGCCAGCAGCCAGCGAAAGGGATATCAGCCCCAGCATTTT CASSQRKGYQPQHF
. TRBJ1-2 few TRBV11-2 TGTGCCAGCTCGCCACAGGATAACTATGGCTACACCTTC CASSPQDNYGYTF